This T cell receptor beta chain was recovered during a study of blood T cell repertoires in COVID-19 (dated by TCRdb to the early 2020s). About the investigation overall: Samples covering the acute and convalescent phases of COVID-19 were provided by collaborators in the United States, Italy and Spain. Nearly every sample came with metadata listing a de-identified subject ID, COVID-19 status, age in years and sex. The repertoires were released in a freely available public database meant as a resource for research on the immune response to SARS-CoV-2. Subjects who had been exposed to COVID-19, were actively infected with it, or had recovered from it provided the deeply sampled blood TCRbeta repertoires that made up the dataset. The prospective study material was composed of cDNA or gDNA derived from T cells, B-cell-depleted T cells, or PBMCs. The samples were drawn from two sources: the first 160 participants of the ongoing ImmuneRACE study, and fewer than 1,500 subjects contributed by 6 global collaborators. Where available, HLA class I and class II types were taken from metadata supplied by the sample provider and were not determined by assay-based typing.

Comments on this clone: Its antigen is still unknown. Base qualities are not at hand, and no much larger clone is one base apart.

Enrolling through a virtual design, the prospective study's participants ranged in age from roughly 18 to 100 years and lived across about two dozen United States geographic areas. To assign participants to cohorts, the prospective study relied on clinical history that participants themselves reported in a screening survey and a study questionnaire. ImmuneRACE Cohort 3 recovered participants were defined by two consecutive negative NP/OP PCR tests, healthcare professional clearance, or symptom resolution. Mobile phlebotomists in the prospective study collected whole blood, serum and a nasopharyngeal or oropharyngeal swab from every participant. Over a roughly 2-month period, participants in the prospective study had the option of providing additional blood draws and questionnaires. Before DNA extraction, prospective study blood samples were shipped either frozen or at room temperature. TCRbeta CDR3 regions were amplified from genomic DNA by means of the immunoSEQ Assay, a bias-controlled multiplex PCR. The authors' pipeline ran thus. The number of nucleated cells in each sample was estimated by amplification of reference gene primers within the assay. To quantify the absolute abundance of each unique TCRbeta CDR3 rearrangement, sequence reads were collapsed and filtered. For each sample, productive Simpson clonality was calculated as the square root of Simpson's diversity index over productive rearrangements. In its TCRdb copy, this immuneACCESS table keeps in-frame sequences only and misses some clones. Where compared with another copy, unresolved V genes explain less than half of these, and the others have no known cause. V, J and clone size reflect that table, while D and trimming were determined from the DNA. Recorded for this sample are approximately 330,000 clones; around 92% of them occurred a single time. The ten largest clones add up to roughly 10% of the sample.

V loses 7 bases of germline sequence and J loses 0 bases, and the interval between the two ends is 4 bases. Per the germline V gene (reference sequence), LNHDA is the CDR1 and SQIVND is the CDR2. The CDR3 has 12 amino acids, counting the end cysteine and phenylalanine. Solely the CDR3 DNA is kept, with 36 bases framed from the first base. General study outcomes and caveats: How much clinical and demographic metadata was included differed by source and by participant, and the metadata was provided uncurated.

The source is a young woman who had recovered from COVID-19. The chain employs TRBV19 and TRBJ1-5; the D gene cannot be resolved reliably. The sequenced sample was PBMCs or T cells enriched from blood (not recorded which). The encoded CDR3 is CASKRSNQPQHF. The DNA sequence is TGTGCCAGTAAGCGTAGCAATCAGCCCCAGCATTTT. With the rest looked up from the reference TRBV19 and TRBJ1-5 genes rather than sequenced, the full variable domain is DGGITQSPKYLFRKEGQNVTLSCEQNLNHDAMYWYRQDPGQGLRLIYYSQIVNDFQKGDIAEGYSVSREKKESFPLTVTSAQKNPTAFYLCASKRSNQPQHFGDGTRLSIL.